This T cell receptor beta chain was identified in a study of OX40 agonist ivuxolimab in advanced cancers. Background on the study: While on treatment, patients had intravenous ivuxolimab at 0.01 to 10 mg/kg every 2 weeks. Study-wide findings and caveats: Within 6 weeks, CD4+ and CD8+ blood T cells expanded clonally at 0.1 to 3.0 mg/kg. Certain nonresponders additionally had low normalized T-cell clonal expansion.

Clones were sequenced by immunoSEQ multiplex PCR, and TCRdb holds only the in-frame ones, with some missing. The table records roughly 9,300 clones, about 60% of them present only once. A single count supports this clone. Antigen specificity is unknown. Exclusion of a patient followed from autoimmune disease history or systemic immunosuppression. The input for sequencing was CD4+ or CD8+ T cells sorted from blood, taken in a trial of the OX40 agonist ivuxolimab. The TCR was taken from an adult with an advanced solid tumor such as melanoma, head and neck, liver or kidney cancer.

CDR3: CASSPLSGLNTEAFF. CDR3 coding DNA: TGTGCCAGCAGTCCCCTTTCGGGATTGAACACTGAAGCTTTCTTT. The chain is built from TRBV6-5 and TRBJ1-1; D is unresolved. Per the germline V gene, CDR1 is MNHEY and CDR2 is SVGAGI. The germline V and J ends were trimmed by 5 bases and 0 bases, with 13 bases remaining between them. The CDR3 sequence is 15 residues long.